This T cell receptor beta chain was profiled in a study of shared clonotypes between healthy human individuals. In replicate PCRs of sorted subsets, 150 to 200 ng DNA, about 30,000 T cell genomes, was used. Method: immunoSEQ multiplex PCR; TCRdb's copy keeps in-frame clones and lacks some. The table lists about 1.5 million clones, roughly 96% of them singletons. The study, taken as a whole, reports: Non-shared clonotypes were found to have lower generation probabilities than the clonotypes that were shared by all four of the sorted-subset donors. Memory subsets had estimated richness that was generally smaller than that of naive subsets.

Germline V gene lookup returns CDR1 SGHRS and CDR2 YFSETQ. The trim removed 3 bases at V and 5 bases at J, leaving 9 bases unmatched. The CDR3 is 16 amino acids. In the case of this clone: The antigen is undetermined.

Source material: naive CD4+ T cells sorted from blood. This sample's subset: CD45RA+ positively selected. This TCR was sampled from a man aged 25 to 40 in good health. The chain uses TRBV5-1 and TRBJ2-1; 9 nucleotides match TRBD2. The CDR3: CASSSGPSGTNNEQFF. CDR3 DNA sequence: TGCGCCAGCAGCTCCGGCCCTAGCGGGACCAACAATGAGCAGTTCTTC.